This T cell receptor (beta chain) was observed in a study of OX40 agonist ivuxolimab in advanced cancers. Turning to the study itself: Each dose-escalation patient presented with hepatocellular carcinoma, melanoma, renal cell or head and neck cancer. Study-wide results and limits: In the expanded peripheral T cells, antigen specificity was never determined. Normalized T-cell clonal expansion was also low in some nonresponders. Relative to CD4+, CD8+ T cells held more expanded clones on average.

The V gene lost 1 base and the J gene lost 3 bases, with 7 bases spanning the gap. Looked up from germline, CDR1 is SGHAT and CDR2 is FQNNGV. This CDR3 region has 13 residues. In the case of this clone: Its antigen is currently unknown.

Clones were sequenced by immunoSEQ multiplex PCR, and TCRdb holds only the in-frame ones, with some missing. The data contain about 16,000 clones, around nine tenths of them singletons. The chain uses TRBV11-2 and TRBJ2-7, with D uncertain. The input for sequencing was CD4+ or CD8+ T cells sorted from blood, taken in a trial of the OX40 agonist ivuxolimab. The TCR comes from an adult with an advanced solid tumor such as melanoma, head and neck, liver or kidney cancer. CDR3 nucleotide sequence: TGTGCCAGCAGCTTAGGACGCAACTACGAGCAGTACTTC. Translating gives CASSLGRNYEQYF.